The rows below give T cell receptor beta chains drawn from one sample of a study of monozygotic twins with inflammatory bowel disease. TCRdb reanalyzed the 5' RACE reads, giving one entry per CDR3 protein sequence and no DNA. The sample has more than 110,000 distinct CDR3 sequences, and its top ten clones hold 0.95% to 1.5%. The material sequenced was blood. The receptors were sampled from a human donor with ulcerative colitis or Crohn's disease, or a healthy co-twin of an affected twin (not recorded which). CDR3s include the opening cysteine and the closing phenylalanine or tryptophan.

CDR3aa: CSARGQGDTEAFF; j_gene: TRBJ1-1; v_gene: TRBV20-1
CDR3aa: CASSLGQGNGYTF; j_gene: TRBJ1-2; v_gene: TRBV12-3/TRBV12-4
CDR3aa: CASSPDSGNEKLFF; j_gene: TRBJ1-4; v_gene: TRBV7-9
CDR3aa: CASSISQGFAEAFF; j_gene: TRBJ1-1; v_gene: TRBV19
CDR3aa: CASSLASGIANEKLFF; j_gene: TRBJ1-4; v_gene: TRBV7-9
CDR3aa: CASSLEGVSYNEQFF; j_gene: TRBJ2-1; v_gene: TRBV5-1
CDR3aa: CSAPSGRGGYNEQFF; j_gene: TRBJ2-1; v_gene: TRBV20-1
CDR3aa: CASSADGSSYEQYF; j_gene: TRBJ2-7; v_gene: TRBV9
CDR3aa: CSASGVSEKLFF; j_gene: TRBJ1-4; v_gene: TRBV20-1
CDR3aa: CSARVPPASGPTDTQYF; j_gene: TRBJ2-3; v_gene: TRBV20-1
CDR3aa: CASSEDHSNQPQHF; j_gene: TRBJ1-5; v_gene: TRBV2
CDR3aa: CASSPGGGEQFF; j_gene: TRBJ2-1; v_gene: TRBV18
CDR3aa: CAIRSGTSGTDTQYF; j_gene: TRBJ2-3; v_gene: TRBV10-3
CDR3aa: CASSLGSGTGELFF; j_gene: TRBJ2-2; v_gene: TRBV11-2
CDR3aa: CASFSPAGPYNEQFF; j_gene: TRBJ2-1; v_gene: TRBV5-4
CDR3aa: CASSSSWRGSANEQFF; j_gene: TRBJ2-1; v_gene: TRBV5-6
CDR3aa: CASSLATGSTGELFF; j_gene: TRBJ2-2; v_gene: TRBV11-1
CDR3aa: CASSDTSGYQETQYF; j_gene: TRBJ2-5; v_gene: TRBV7-8
CDR3aa: CASSIGRNNEQFF; j_gene: TRBJ2-1; v_gene: TRBV19
CDR3aa: CASSQERGTRTDTQYF; j_gene: TRBJ2-3; v_gene: TRBV14
CDR3aa: CASRTQGPQETQYF; j_gene: TRBJ2-5; v_gene: TRBV4-1
CDR3aa: CASSPQSAKNIQYF; j_gene: TRBJ2-4; v_gene: TRBV4-1
CDR3aa: CASRPPGGAQFF; j_gene: TRBJ2-1; v_gene: TRBV25-1
CDR3aa: CAISESWREGFNEQFF; j_gene: TRBJ2-1; v_gene: TRBV10-3
CDR3aa: CASRLYRGAGTEAFF; j_gene: TRBJ1-1; v_gene: TRBV13
CDR3aa: CASSHGQGASSYNEQFF; j_gene: TRBJ2-1; v_gene: TRBV4-3
CDR3aa: CAIRDFAETQYF; j_gene: TRBJ2-5; v_gene: TRBV10-3
CDR3aa: CSVDLGFGETQYF; j_gene: TRBJ2-5; v_gene: TRBV29-1
CDR3aa: CASGSRQGHEKLFF; j_gene: TRBJ1-4; v_gene: TRBV12-3/TRBV12-4
CDR3aa: CASRWKGGGSSYNSPLHF; j_gene: TRBJ1-6; v_gene: TRBV6-2/TRBV6-3
CDR3aa: CASSSLRSGANVLTF; j_gene: TRBJ2-6; v_gene: TRBV5-1
CDR3aa: CASSFSNVGWETQYF; j_gene: TRBJ2-5; v_gene: TRBV28
CDR3aa: CSASRDVAYEQYF; j_gene: TRBJ2-7; v_gene: TRBV20-1
CDR3aa: CASSPADYPYNEQFF; j_gene: TRBJ2-1; v_gene: TRBV5-5
CDR3aa: CASRARQVISYEQYF; j_gene: TRBJ2-7; v_gene: TRBV28
CDR3aa: CSASRLAGETQYF; j_gene: TRBJ2-5; v_gene: TRBV20-1
CDR3aa: CSVGTGQETQYF; j_gene: TRBJ2-5; v_gene: TRBV29-1
CDR3aa: CASSELSGETQYF; j_gene: TRBJ2-5; v_gene: TRBV25-1
CDR3aa: CSARRNPGTEAFF; j_gene: TRBJ1-1; v_gene: TRBV20-1
CDR3aa: CASSARTGPGYTF; j_gene: TRBJ1-2; v_gene: TRBV7-2
CDR3aa: CASSLAGTGYGYTF; j_gene: TRBJ1-2; v_gene: TRBV7-9
CDR3aa: CASSERSFRADTQYF; j_gene: TRBJ2-3; v_gene: TRBV19
CDR3aa: CASSFWPRDRDTYEQYF; j_gene: TRBJ2-7; v_gene: TRBV12-3/TRBV12-4
CDR3aa: CASSLVWSSGPEETQYF; j_gene: TRBJ2-5; v_gene: TRBV7-2
CDR3aa: CSARTGRYNEQFF; j_gene: TRBJ2-1; v_gene: TRBV20-1
CDR3aa: CASSSGAGTSGVERFF; j_gene: TRBJ2-1; v_gene: TRBV12-3/TRBV12-4
CDR3aa: CASSSTGAVNTEAFF; j_gene: TRBJ1-1; v_gene: TRBV10-1
CDR3aa: CASSSQGSGSYNEQFF; j_gene: TRBJ2-1; v_gene: TRBV11-1
CDR3aa: CASSQGGSGRYNEQFF; j_gene: TRBJ2-1; v_gene: TRBV4-2
CDR3aa: CASSPWTDGANVLTF; j_gene: TRBJ2-6; v_gene: TRBV13
CDR3aa: CSASWALAGVGRTQYF; j_gene: TRBJ2-3; v_gene: TRBV20-1
CDR3aa: CASSQIRVARKDTDTQYF; j_gene: TRBJ2-3; v_gene: TRBV11-2
CDR3aa: CASSSPRRLAKNNEQFF; j_gene: TRBJ2-1; v_gene: TRBV7-9
CDR3aa: CSALIGTMAGELFF; j_gene: TRBJ2-2; v_gene: TRBV20-1
CDR3aa: CASSYSTRAGLYGYTF; j_gene: TRBJ1-2; v_gene: TRBV6-5
CDR3aa: CASSLLGDSTDTQYF; j_gene: TRBJ2-3; v_gene: TRBV7-7